This T cell receptor beta chain was sequenced during a study of shared clonotypes between healthy human individuals. Turning to the study itself: The study enrolled a couple of women and a few men aged 18 to 49. Study observations and caveats: Non-shared clonotypes had lower generation probabilities than clonotypes shared by all four sorted-subset donors.

On this clone itself: Its specificity is unknown.

TCRdb's table, derived via immunoSEQ multiplex PCR, lists solely in-frame clones and lacks some. The data hold millions of clones, with about 92% observed a single time. Terminally differentiated effector memory CD45RA+ cells were left out of the naive CD8 fraction, which was CD45RO-negative and positively selected for CCR7. Germline lookup yields CDR1 SEHNR and CDR2 FQNEAQ (reference sequence). Unmatched junction bases numbered 13, after V lost 11 bases and J lost 0 bases. CDR3 size: 18 residues. Sequences were obtained from naive CD8+ T cells from PBMCs. This TCR was recovered from a man aged 18 to 35 in good health. Some clones in this sample may be carry-over from other donors' samples. The chain combines TRBV7-9 with TRBJ2-2, with 12 bases matching TRBD2. In nucleotides, the CDR3 is TGTGCCGGATCTACCGGGACTAGCGGGTACGCGAACACCGGGGAGCTGTTTTTT. Its translation: CAGSTGTSGYANTGELFF.